Below, one T cell receptor beta chain is given with its context. Its antigen is currently unknown. The data stem from a study of memory CD4+ T cells and cytomegalovirus serostatus. As for the study in general: Of the healthy Belgian adults, roughly ten were CMV seropositive and 24 seronegative. Study results and caveats: Suggested: most of the CMV-linked TCR signature lies in CD4+ memory cells.

The sort gate was single viable CD3+CD4+CD8-CD45RO+ cells for memory CD4+ T cells. Donors' CMV status reflects serum IgG against pp150, pp28, p38, p52. Using immunoSEQ multiplex PCR, the repertoire was profiled, and TCRdb retains in-frame clones only, with some absent. The table shows 41,000 or so clones, with 75% to 85% occurring only once. This CDR3 spans 18 amino acids. The rearrangement links TRBV21-1 to TRBJ2-4; the D call TRBD1 from the table was never checked on the DNA. TRBV21-1 is an annotated pseudogene. This TCR derives from an adult in good health and CMV-seronegative. The sample was memory CD4+ T cells from blood. The CDR3 is CASRNPIPDTQMGNIQYF. The CDR3 DNA follows: TGTGCCAGCAGAAACCCAATCCCGGACACGCAGATGGGGAACATTCAGTACTTC.